These 23 T cell receptor beta chains share one sample of origin, sequenced in a study of preoperative IRX-2 immunotherapy in early breast cancer. Data came from immunoSEQ multiplex PCR; TCRdb stores just in-frame clones and leaves some out. In the table there are 55,000 to 70,000 clones, around 94% of which are singletons. Treatment: preoperative locoregional IRX-2 cytokine immunotherapy. This sample was gathered from a patient treated with IRX-2 immunotherapy. Receptors originate from a human donor with breast cancer.

This chain joins TRBV7-3 and TRBJ1-2; TRBD1 might be the D (5 bases). This CDR3 contains 13 residues. Germline CDR1 reads SGHTA; CDR2 reads FQGTGA. V was clipped by 3 bases and J by 6 bases, with 11 bases between them. The CDR3 here is CASSFTGGNGYTF. The CDR3 DNA follows: TGTGCCAGCAGCTTTACGGGGGGAAATGGCTACACCTTC.

The CDR3 nucleotides are TGTGCCAGCTCACCGGCAGGGGTTAAAGTTAGCTCTGGAAACACCATATATTTT. Its translation is CASSPAGVKVSSGNTIYF. This chain connects TRBV18 to TRBJ1-3; possible D gene TRBD1, 6 bases. The CDR3 totals 18 residues. Germline V gene lookup returns CDR1 KGHSH and CDR2 LQKENI. V shed 3 bases and J shed 0 bases, with 18 bases lying between them.

V is TRBV28 and J is TRBJ2-7, with D uncertain. V was clipped by 5 bases and J by 3 bases, with 5 bases between them. Germline-derived CDR1 and CDR2 are MDHEN and SYDVKM. The CDR3 length is 11 residues. CDR3 residues: CASSHIYEQYF. The CDR3 region has the DNA TGTGCCAGCAGTCACATCTACGAGCAGTACTTC.

The chain links TRBV9 to TRBJ1-2, with 7 bases matching TRBD1. CDR3 length equals 14 residues. Germline lookup yields CDR1 SGDLS and CDR2 YYNGEE. Unmatched junction bases numbered 10, after V lost 4 bases and J lost 7 bases. The CDR3 region is CASSTTDRVGGYTF. The CDR3 coding sequence is TGTGCCAGCAGCACCACCGACAGGGTCGGTGGCTACACCTTC.

CDR3 nucleotides: TGTGCCAGCAGTTGGACAGGATGGGAGACCCAGTACTTC. Its protein product is CASSWTGWETQYF. The J gene is TRBJ2-5, the V gene TRBV6-5; TRBD1 matches at 7 bases. Germline V gene lookup returns CDR1 MNHEY and CDR2 SVGAGI. V trimming: 4 bases; J trimming: 5 bases; junction bases outside the gene matches: 4. This CDR3 spans 13 amino acids.

The chain joins TRBV28 to TRBJ2-7; 7 bases fit TRBD1. CDR1 and CDR2 from the germline V gene are MDHEN and SYDVKM. The junction had 9 bases not matched to a gene; V was cut back by 7 bases and J by 0 bases. This CDR3 has 15 residues. Written as DNA, the CDR3 is TGTGCCAGCACCCCAGGACAGGTCAGCTCCTACGAGCAGTACTTC. This codes for CASTPGQVSSYEQYF.

This chain joins TRBV5-8 and TRBJ1-5; 9 nucleotides align to TRBD1. With V trimmed by 4 bases and J by 3 bases, 8 bases remained unmatched. Germline V CDR1 and CDR2: SGHTS, YDEGEE. The CDR3 totals 16 residues. The CDR3 spells CASSRRDRVYNQPQHF. CDR3 nucleotide sequence: TGTGCCAGCAGCCGCCGGGACAGGGTATACAATCAGCCCCAGCATTTT.

This clone was detected a few times. The rearrangement links TRBV21-1 to TRBJ2-7; the tabulated D call, TRBD1, remains unverified against the DNA. TRBV21-1 is designated a pseudogene. CDR3 size: 13 residues. The CDR3 sequence is CASSKGHSYEQYF. CDR3 in DNA: TGTGCCAGCAGCAAAGGTCATTCCTACGAGCAGTACTTC.

The chain carries TRBV28 and TRBJ2-7, with no clear D. CDR3 length: 15 amino acids. CDR1 is MDHEN, CDR2 SYDVKM, per germline. V was clipped by 4 bases and J by 2 bases, with 15 bases between them. The CDR3 DNA reads TGTGCCAGCAGTTCACCGGGCTCCCAGACCTACGAGCAGTACTTC. Protein: CASSSPGSQTYEQYF.

The CDR3 nucleotides read TGTGCCAGCAGCAGCTATAGCGGGAGGTCTGGGGCCAACGTCCTGACTTTC. Protein sequence: CASSSYSGRSGANVLTF. V and J are TRBV7-9 and TRBJ2-6; TRBD2 agrees at 10 bases. Per the germline V gene, CDR1 is SEHNR and CDR2 is FQNEAQ (reference sequence). The CDR3 loop spans 17 amino acids. V shed 5 bases, J shed 1 base, and the junction held 5 bases outside the gene matches.

The rearrangement uses TRBV20-1 and TRBJ1-5; D is uncertain. Between the trimmed V and J ends, which lost 4 bases and 5 bases, there was a span of 6 bases. The CDR3 is made up of 11 amino acids. Germline assignment: CDR1 DFQATT and CDR2 SNEGSKA (reference sequence). The CDR3 coding sequence is TGCAGTGCTACCGGATATCAGCCCCAGCATTTT. Protein sequence: CSATGYQPQHF.

The chain recombines TRBV5-4 with TRBJ2-7, with TRBD2 identical over 7 bases. The CDR3 is 16 amino acids. Losses at the gene ends were 4 bases for V and 2 bases for J; bases not matched to a gene: 12. The germline gives CDR1 SGHNT, CDR2 YYREEE (reference sequence). For the CDR3, the DNA is TGTGCCAGCAGCCGCGGGGAGGGTGAGTGGACCTACGAGCAGTACTTC. Translating gives CASSRGEGEWTYEQYF.

The V gene is TRBV5-1, the J gene TRBJ2-3; D remains ambiguous. Trimming took off 0 bases at V and 2 bases at J, with 7 bases between the two ends. Germline values: CDR1 SGHRS, CDR2 YFSETQ. This CDR3 has 14 residues. The chain's CDR3 is CASSLEAATDTQYF. CDR3 nucleotide sequence: TGCGCCAGCAGCTTGGAAGCTGCCACAGATACGCAGTATTTT.

This clone was counted once. This sequence joins TRBV9 and TRBJ2-7; 7 nucleotides align to TRBD1. Germline assignment: CDR1 SGDLS and CDR2 YYNGEE. The ends lost 3 bases at V and 1 base at J; junction bases unmatched: 16. There are 18 residues in the CDR3. This CDR3 is CASSANRGVDSKSYEQYF. CDR3 DNA sequence: TGTGCCAGCAGCGCGAACAGGGGAGTGGACTCAAAGTCCTACGAGCAGTACTTC.

The V and J genes are TRBV7-2 and TRBJ1-1; perhaps TRBD1 as D (5 bases). V was clipped by 7 bases and J by 4 bases, with 22 bases between them. The CDR3 is made up of 16 amino acids. Germline values: CDR1 SGHTA, CDR2 FQGNSA. CDR3 loop: CASTLGRGGVGTEAFF. The CDR3 DNA reads as TGTGCCAGCACCCTAGGTCGTGGGGGGGTCGGCACTGAAGCTTTCTTT.

CDR3 sequence: CASTLMGDGKGSYEQYF. CDR3 bases: TGTGCCAGCACCCTAATGGGGGATGGTAAGGGGTCCTACGAGCAGTACTTC. V and J are TRBV28 and TRBJ2-5; D could derive from TRBD1 or TRBD2 (5 bases each). The DNA matches TRBJ2-7 better at its end, which makes the J call doubtful. CDR1 is MDHEN, CDR2 SYDVKM, per germline. CDR3 length equals 17 residues.

The chain employs TRBV4-1 and TRBJ1-2, with 9 bases matching TRBD1. The CDR3 runs to 18 residues. Germline V CDR1 and CDR2: MGHRA, YSYEKL. Trimming removed 4 bases from V and 8 bases from J; junction bases left unmatched: 20. CDR3 region: CASSRIPTGTGRVGGYTF. CDR3 DNA: TGCGCCAGCAGCCGTATCCCCACCGGGACAGGGCGTGTCGGAGGCTACACCTTC.

This sequence joins TRBV7-9 and TRBJ2-1; 9 positions agree with TRBD2. This CDR3 spans 17 amino acids. Per the germline V gene, CDR1 is SEHNR and CDR2 is FQNEAQ (reference sequence). V trimming: 4 bases; J trimming: 6 bases; junction bases outside the gene matches: 13. The CDR3 bases are TGTGCCAGCAGCTCCATCGTAAGGCGGGAGGGCCCCAATGAGCAGTTCTTC. This translates into CASSSIVRREGPNEQFF.

The chain uses TRBV7-6 and TRBJ2-1; 9 nucleotides align to TRBD2. V was pared by 5 bases and J by 4 bases, with 3 bases of the junction left unmatched. The CDR3 extends over 14 amino acids. Germline V gene sequence: CDR1 SGHVS, CDR2 FNYEAQ. CDR3 sequence (DNA): TGTGCCAGCAGCCCTAGCGGGGTATACAATGAGCAGTTCTTC. Its protein product is CASSPSGVYNEQFF.

For this clone: This same CDR3 is encoded by further DNA sequences in the sample. The chain has TRBV4-1 and TRBJ2-6, with TRBD1 as a possible D gene (5 bases). The germline gives CDR1 MGHRA, CDR2 YSYEKL. Trimming took off 5 bases at V and 0 bases at J, with 14 bases between the two ends. This CDR3 comprises 17 residues. The CDR3 protein is CASSYDSPLSGANVLTF. The CDR3 DNA is TGCGCCAGCAGCTACGACAGCCCCCTCTCTGGGGCCAACGTCCTGACTTTC.

This sequence joins TRBV29-1 and TRBJ1-1; D ambiguous. With 6 bases removed from V and 1 base from J, the gap between germline ends came to 15 bases. CDR3 length: 14 residues. The V gene's germline CDR1 is SQVTM and CDR2 ANQGSEA. CDR3 nucleotide sequence: TGCAGCGTCGTTGTCATACCTGGGAACACTGAAGCTTTCTTT. This gives the protein CSVVVIPGNTEAFF.

This rearrangement joins TRBV7-2 to TRBJ1-5; TRBD1 is a possible D gene (5 bases). Between the trimmed V and J ends, which lost 4 bases and 7 bases, there was a span of 20 bases. The CDR3 runs to 16 residues. Germline V gene data show CDR1 as SGHTA and CDR2 as FQGNSA. The CDR3 DNA is TGTGCCAGCAGCTCGGGACTCCCGGGGTCTGGACAGCCCCAGCATTTT. This encodes CASSSGLPGSGQPQHF.

About this clone: At the DNA level, this CDR3 is encoded by other sequences in the same sample as well. This chain connects TRBV6-6 to TRBJ2-7, with 7 bases that match TRBD1. With V trimmed by 5 bases and J by 3 bases, 1 base remained unmatched. Germline V CDR1 and CDR2: MNHNY, SVGAGI (reference sequence). CDR3 size: 12 residues. This CDR3 is CASSRQGYEQYF. The DNA for the CDR3 is TGTGCCAGCAGTAGACAGGGCTACGAGCAGTACTTC.